A selection of T cell receptor beta chains follows, all from one sample in a study of identical twins. TCRdb recomputed calls from the 5' RACE reads with MiXCR, one row per CDR3 protein. The repertoire holds under 900,000 distinct CDR3 sequences, with 15% to 20% as singletons. The same sample was also studied in work on T cells expressing NK-cell markers.

The specimen was PBMCs. All receptors come from a woman under 30 in good health. Both conserved end residues are part of each CDR3. Each record gives: J gene, V gene, D gene, clone size, CDR3 DNA, CDR3 protein. D genes are given only for firm matches. Size values are once, few and many counts, or a class for expanded clones, and some rows have none.

TRBJ2-1	TRBV11-3	TRBD2	few	TGTGCCAGCAGCCGCCGACTAGCGGGAGTCGTCGATGAGCAGTTCTTC	CASSRRLAGVVDEQFF
TRBJ1-1	TRBV12-3/TRBV12-4	-	-	TGTGCCAGCAGTTTAGGCCCCAGGGAATACACTGAAGCTTTCTTT	CASSLGPREYTEAFF
TRBJ2-1	TRBV10-2	-	-	TGCGCCAGCGTTAGCTTCCAAAAGCCAAAGGAGCAGTTCTTC	CASVSFQKPKEQFF
TRBJ2-1	TRBV29-1	-	many	TGCAGCGTTGAAGTGGGTATAGGTCTAGAGCAGTTCTTC	CSVEVGIGLEQFF
TRBJ2-7	TRBV4-2	-	few	TGTGCCAGCAGCCAAGACGATCAAGGGGTTCGGGAGCAGTACTTC	CASSQDDQGVREQYF
TRBJ1-2	TRBV29-1	-	many	TGCAGCGTTGAAAACAGGTTGGGATATGGCTACACCTTC	CSVENRLGYGYTF
TRBJ1-1	TRBV7-9	-	few	TGTGCCAGTTGGGGGACGTTCGCCTCGGGCACTGAAGCTTTCTTT	CASWGTFASGTEAFF
TRBJ1-1	TRBV10-3	-	few	TGTGCCATCCTGATGAGGGTTAAGAACACTGAAGCTTTCTTT	CAILMRVKNTEAFF
TRBJ1-6	TRBV5-5	TRBD1	-	TGTGCCAGCAGCTTGGGACAGGGAGCTTGGTGGTCACCCCTCCACTTT	CASSLGQGAWWSPLHF
TRBJ1-5	TRBV12-3/TRBV12-4	TRBD1	few	TGTGCCAGCAGTCCGCAGGGGGCTGGGCAGCCCCAGCATTTT	CASSPQGAGQPQHF
TRBJ2-2	TRBV6-2/TRBV6-3	-	-	TGTGCCAGCAGTTACGACTGGGGGAGAAACACCGGGGAGCTGTTTTTT	CASSYDWGRNTGELFF
TRBJ1-5	TRBV2	-	few	TGTGCCAGCAGTGAAACCTGGGGTCCCAATCAGCCCCAGCATTTT	CASSETWGPNQPQHF
TRBJ1-2	TRBV3-1	-	-	TGTGCCAGCAGCCAAGAGGGTGAATATGGCTACACCTTC	CASSQEGEYGYTF
TRBJ2-7	TRBV20-1	TRBD2	few	TGCAGTGCCACCTTTCCGGGACTAGGAGGCACTGGCGAGCAGTACTTC	CSATFPGLGGTGEQYF
TRBJ1-6	TRBV27	TRBD1	-	TGTGCCAGCAGTTTAATCCCGACAGGGGCTAATTCACCCCTCCACTTT	CASSLIPTGANSPLHF
TRBJ1-2	TRBV3-1	-	few	TGTGCCAGCAGCCAAGGTGCAGGAAACTATGGCTACACCTTC	CASSQGAGNYGYTF
TRBJ2-7	TRBV20-1	TRBD2	few	TGCAGTGCTAGATCTAGGGACTACTGGAACTCCTACGAGCAGTACTTC	CSARSRDYWNSYEQYF
TRBJ2-1	TRBV6-1	TRBD2	few	TGTGCCAGCTCTGAATGGGGGGGTTACAATGAGCAGTTCTTC	CASSEWGGYNEQFF
TRBJ1-2	TRBV10-3	TRBD1	few	TGTGCCATCCTTGGACAGGCCTATGGCTACACCTTC	CAILGQAYGYTF
TRBJ1-1	TRBV10-3	-	-	TGTGCCATCAGTGAGGGAGCAGAAGCTTTCTTT	CAISEGAEAFF
TRBJ2-2	TRBV2	-	-	TGTGCCAGCAGTGAAGACTACACCGGGGAGCTGTTTTTT	CASSEDYTGELFF
TRBJ2-3	TRBV20-1	-	few	TGCAGTGCTAGACAAACTCGAGGTGGGGAACGCCTCAATACGCAGTATTTT	CSARQTRGGERLNTQYF
TRBJ2-1	TRBV12-3/TRBV12-4	-	few	TGTGCCAGCAGTTTATTCGGACCGAACAATGAGCAGTTCTTC	CASSLFGPNNEQFF
TRBJ1-1	TRBV6-1	-	-	TGTGCCAGCAGTGAAGGACCGCATACTGAAGCTTTCTTT	CASSEGPHTEAFF
TRBJ2-1	TRBV20-1	TRBD2	-	TGCAGTGCGCCGGGGGGGCGAGGGTCCCATGAGCAGTTCTTC	CSAPGGRGSHEQFF
TRBJ2-1	TRBV20-1	-	-	TGCAGTGCCCGGACGGGGTCCTACAATGAGCAGTTCTTC	CSARTGSYNEQFF
TRBJ2-1	TRBV12-3/TRBV12-4	TRBD1	many	TGTGCCAGCAGGAAGGGACAGGGGAATTGGAATGAGCAGTTCTTC	CASRKGQGNWNEQFF
TRBJ1-4	TRBV5-1	TRBD1	-	TGCGCCAGCAGCACGGGACAGAATAATGAAAAACTGTTTTTT	CASSTGQNNEKLFF
TRBJ2-1	TRBV5-6	-	-	TGTGCCAGCAGCTTCCTTGCGGACGGGTACCCGGACTATGAGCAGTTCTTC	CASSFLADGYPDYEQFF
TRBJ2-1	TRBV10-1	TRBD2	few	TGCGCCAGCAGTGATACCGGGACTAGCGTAAACAATGAGCAGTTCTTC	CASSDTGTSVNNEQFF
TRBJ1-2	TRBV12-3/TRBV12-4	-	few	TGTGCCAGCAGTTACCATCAGGACTATGGCTACACCTTC	CASSYHQDYGYTF
TRBJ2-3	TRBV20-1	TRBD2	-	TGCAGTGCTAGTACCCTAGCGGTGGGGACAGATACGCAGTATTTT	CSASTLAVGTDTQYF
TRBJ1-3	TRBV4-3	-	many	TGCGCCAGCAGCCAAGATTGGCCGGGTAGCGCTGGAAACACCATATATTTT	CASSQDWPGSAGNTIYF
TRBJ2-3	TRBV9	-	few	TGTGCCAGCAGCGTAAGTGGGGGGGCCTTCACAGATACGCAGTATTTT	CASSVSGGAFTDTQYF
TRBJ1-2	TRBV19	-	few	TGTGCCAGTAGTATAGGCCTGGTTGGCTACACCTTC	CASSIGLVGYTF
TRBJ1-5	TRBV20-1	-	few	TGCAGTGCTAGAGTAGGGCCGGCCAATCAGCCCCAGCATTTT	CSARVGPANQPQHF
TRBJ1-2	TRBV7-9	-	-	TGTGCCAGCACCATTCTCTTGATAAGGGAAAAAGATGGCTACACCTTC	CASTILLIREKDGYTF
TRBJ2-4	TRBV20-1	-	few	TGCAGTGCTACCTCGTGGAAGGCAGGCAAAAACATTCAGTACTTC	CSATSWKAGKNIQYF
TRBJ2-6	TRBV7-8	-	-	TGTGCCAGCAGCTTACGGGCCGGCCCGGCCAACGTCCTGACTTTC	CASSLRAGPANVLTF
TRBJ2-3	TRBV5-1	-	-	TGCGCCAGCAGGGCCTTCCCACTAGGGGCCCAAGATACGCAGTATTTT	CASRAFPLGAQDTQYF
TRBJ2-5	TRBV7-2	-	few	TGTGCCAGCAGCCCCCAGGGGCATCCCCAAGAGACCCAGTACTTC	CASSPQGHPQETQYF
TRBJ2-7	TRBV5-1	-	few	TGCGCCAGCAGCTCCTCTACAGGGAACGAGCAGTACTTC	CASSSSTGNEQYF
TRBJ2-6	TRBV11-2	-	-	TGTGCCAGCAGCTTACCCACCTCTGGGGCCAACGTCCTGACTTTC	CASSLPTSGANVLTF
TRBJ2-3	TRBV12-3/TRBV12-4	-	few	TGTGCCAGCAGCCCAAAGAGGGTAGATACGCAGTATTTT	CASSPKRVDTQYF
TRBJ1-5	TRBV6-2/TRBV6-3	TRBD1	-	TGTGCCAGCAGAGGGGACAGGGGGGTGCACAATCAGCCCCAGCATTTT	CASRGDRGVHNQPQHF
TRBJ2-1	TRBV6-1	-	few	TGTGCCAGCACCGACCCGACTACGGCCGACTACAATGAGCAGTTCTTC	CASTDPTTADYNEQFF
TRBJ2-1	TRBV12-3/TRBV12-4	-	-	TGTGCCAGCAGTTTACATGGCAATGAGCAGTTCTTC	CASSLHGNEQFF
TRBJ1-1	TRBV24-1	-	-	TGTGCCACCAGTGATCGACGGGGGACTGAAGCTTTCTTT	CATSDRRGTEAFF
TRBJ2-3	TRBV20-1	-	few	TGCAGTGCTAGCGAGCCGGGGTTTAGCACAGATACGCAGTATTTT	CSASEPGFSTDTQYF
TRBJ2-1	TRBV6-1	-	-	TGTGCCAGCAAGAGTAGCAGTGGTGAGCAGTTCTTC	CASKSSSGEQFF
TRBJ2-3	TRBV5-6	TRBD2	-	TGTGCCAGCAGCTTTATCGGCGGGAGGGTCACAGATACGCAGTATTTT	CASSFIGGRVTDTQYF
TRBJ2-7	TRBV5-1	-	-	TGCGCCAGCAGCTTGGGAATGTACGAGCAGTACTTC	CASSLGMYEQYF
TRBJ2-2	TRBV19	-	-	TGTGCCAGTATCCTAAGTGATACGTTCACCGGGGAGCTGTTTTTT	CASILSDTFTGELFF
TRBJ1-2	TRBV7-9	-	-	TGTGCCAGCAGCAAAGGATCTGAGACCGGGTATGTCGGCTACACCTTC	CASSKGSETGYVGYTF
TRBJ2-6	TRBV3-1	-	-	TGTGCCAGCAGCCGGAGGTCCAGGGGACCCCCTGGGGCCAACGTCCTGACTTTC	CASSRRSRGPPGANVLTF
TRBJ1-1	TRBV20-1	TRBD1	few	TGCAGTGCTAGGCTTAAGGGGGCCTACACTGAAGCTTTCTTT	CSARLKGAYTEAFF
TRBJ2-1	TRBV12-3/TRBV12-4	-	once	TGTGCCAGCAACCAGGGGAGGTACAATGAGCAGTTCTTC	CASNQGRYNEQFF